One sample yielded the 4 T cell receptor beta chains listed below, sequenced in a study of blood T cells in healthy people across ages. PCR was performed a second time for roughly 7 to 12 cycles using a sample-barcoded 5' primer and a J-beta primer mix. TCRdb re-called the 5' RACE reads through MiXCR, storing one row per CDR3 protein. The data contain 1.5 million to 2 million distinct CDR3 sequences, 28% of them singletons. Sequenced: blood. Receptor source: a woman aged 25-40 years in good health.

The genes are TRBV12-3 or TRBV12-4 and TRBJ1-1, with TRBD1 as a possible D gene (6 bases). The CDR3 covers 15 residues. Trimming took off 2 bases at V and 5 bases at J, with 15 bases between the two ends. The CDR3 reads CASSLWGAGWTEAFF. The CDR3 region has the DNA TGTGCCAGCAGTTTATGGGGGGCAGGGTGGACTGAAGCTTTCTTT.

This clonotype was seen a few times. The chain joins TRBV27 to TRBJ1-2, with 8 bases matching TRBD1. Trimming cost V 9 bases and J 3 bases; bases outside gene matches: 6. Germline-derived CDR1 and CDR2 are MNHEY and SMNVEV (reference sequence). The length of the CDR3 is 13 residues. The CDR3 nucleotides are TGTGCCAGGTGGACAGGGAGGGACTATGGCTACACCTTC. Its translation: CARWTGRDYGYTF.

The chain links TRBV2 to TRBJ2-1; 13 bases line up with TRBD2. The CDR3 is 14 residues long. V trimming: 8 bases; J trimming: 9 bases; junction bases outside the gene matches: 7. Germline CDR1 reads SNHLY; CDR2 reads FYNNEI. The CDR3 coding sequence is TGTGCCAGCTCAAGGACTAGCGGGGGCTCTGAGCAGTTCTTC. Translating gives CASSRTSGGSEQFF.

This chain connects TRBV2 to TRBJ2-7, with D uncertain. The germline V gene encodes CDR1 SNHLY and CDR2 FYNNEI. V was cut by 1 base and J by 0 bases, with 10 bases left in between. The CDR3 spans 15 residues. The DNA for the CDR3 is TGTGCCAGCAGTGAAGATTCGGCTGACTCCTACGAGCAGTACTTC. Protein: CASSEDSADSYEQYF.